One and the same sample provided the 7 T cell receptor beta chains below, sequenced in a study of identical twins. TCRdb re-analysed the 5' RACE reads in MiXCR, keeping a single row per CDR3 protein. The table lists about 570,000 distinct CDR3 sequences, 9.6% of them singletons. The same sample was also studied in work on yellow fever vaccine responses in identical twins.

Sequencing was done on a sample of PBMCs. The receptors shown here come from a woman aged 18-29 years in good health.

The chain combines TRBV12-3 or TRBV12-4 with TRBJ2-5, with D maybe TRBD2 (5 bases). The CDR3 covers 12 residues. The ends were cut back, 5 bases at V and 9 bases at J, with 13 bases in the middle. CDR3 amino acids: CASSRANGAQYF. CDR3 bases: TGTGCCAGCAGTCGAGCCAACGGGGCCCAGTACTTC.

This clonotype was seen only a few times. The chain's CDR3 is CSVDAGGYEQYF. As DNA, the CDR3 is TGCAGCGTTGACGCCGGGGGATACGAGCAGTACTTC. The chain joins TRBV29-1 to TRBJ2-7; weak D call: TRBD2 (6 bases). Trimming pared 3 bases from V and 4 bases from J, leaving 10 bases between. The CDR3 contains 12 residues. CDR1 is SQVTM and CDR2 is ANQGSEA in the germline V gene.

This clonotype has ten or more counts. The rearrangement uses TRBV2 and TRBJ2-7; 7 nucleotides agree with TRBD1. CDR1 is SNHLY, CDR2 FYNNEI, per germline. The CDR3 is 15 residues long. The J segment lost 3 bases and the V segment lost 6 bases, leaving 11 bases of the junction unmatched. The CDR3 DNA reads as TGTGCCAGCAGAAAAGGTGGTACAGGGGTCTACGAGCAGTACTTC. Translated: CASRKGGTGVYEQYF.

The rearrangement joins TRBV4-2 to TRBJ2-7; D may be TRBD2 (5 bases). This CDR3 is built from 13 residues. Trimming left V 4 bases short and J 6 bases short, with 13 bases between. Germline values: CDR1 LGHNA, CDR2 YNFKEQ. CDR3 DNA sequence: TGTGCCAGCAGCCTCTCGCGAGGGTCCGAGCAGTACTTC. Its translation: CASSLSRGSEQYF.

This clonotype was recorded many times. The chain is built from TRBV5-1 and TRBJ2-2, with D perhaps given as TRBD1 or TRBD2 (6 bases each). CDR1 and CDR2 from the germline V gene are SGHRS and YFSETQ. The CDR3 spans 15 residues. Trimming pared 6 bases from V and 4 bases from J, leaving 16 bases between. The CDR3 DNA follows: TGCGCCAGCACCTCTGGAGGGGGTACCACCGGGGAGCTGTTTTTT. Its protein is CASTSGGGTTGELFF.

The chain has TRBV20-1 and TRBJ2-3, with TRBD2 matching 9 bases. V was pared by 0 bases and J by 3 bases, with 10 bases of the junction left unmatched. Germline values: CDR1 DFQATT, CDR2 SNEGSKA (reference sequence). The CDR3 runs to 17 residues. CDR3 nucleotides: TGCAGTGCTAGAGAGCTAGCGGGGCTTTCCGGGACAGATACGCAGTATTTT. It encodes CSARELAGLSGTDTQYF.

This clonotype has only a few counts. This sequence joins TRBV13 and TRBJ2-5; 16 bases line up with TRBD2. Unmatched junction bases numbered 4, after V lost 5 bases and J lost 4 bases. There are 16 residues in the CDR3. CDR1 is PRHDT, CDR2 FYEKMQ, per germline (reference sequence). CDR3 protein: CASSEGLAGGGETQYF. The CDR3, as DNA: TGTGCCAGCAGCGAGGGACTAGCGGGAGGGGGAGAGACCCAGTACTTC.